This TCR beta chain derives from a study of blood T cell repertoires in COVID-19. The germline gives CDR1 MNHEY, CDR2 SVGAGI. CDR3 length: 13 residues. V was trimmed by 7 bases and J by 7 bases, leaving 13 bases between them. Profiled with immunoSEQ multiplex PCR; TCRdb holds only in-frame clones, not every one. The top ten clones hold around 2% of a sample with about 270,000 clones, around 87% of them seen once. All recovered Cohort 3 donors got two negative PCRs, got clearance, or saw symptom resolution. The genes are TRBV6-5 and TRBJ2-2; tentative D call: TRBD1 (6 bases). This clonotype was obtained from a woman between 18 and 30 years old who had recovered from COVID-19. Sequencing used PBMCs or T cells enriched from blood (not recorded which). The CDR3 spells CASTPGVGGELFF. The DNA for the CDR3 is TGTGCCAGCACTCCAGGGGTGGGCGGGGAGCTGTTTTTT.